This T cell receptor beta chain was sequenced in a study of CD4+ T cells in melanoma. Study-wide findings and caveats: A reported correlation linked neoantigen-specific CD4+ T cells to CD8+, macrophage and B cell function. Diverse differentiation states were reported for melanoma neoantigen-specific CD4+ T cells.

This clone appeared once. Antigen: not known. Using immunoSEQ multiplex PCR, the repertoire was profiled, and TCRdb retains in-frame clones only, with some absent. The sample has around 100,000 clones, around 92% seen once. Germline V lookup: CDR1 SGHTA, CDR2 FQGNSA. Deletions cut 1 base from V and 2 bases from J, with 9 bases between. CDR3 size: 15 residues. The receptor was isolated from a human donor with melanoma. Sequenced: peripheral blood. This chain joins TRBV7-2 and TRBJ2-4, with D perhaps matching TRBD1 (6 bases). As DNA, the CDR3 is TGTGCCAGCAGCTTAGATACAGGGACCAAAAACATTCAGTACTTC. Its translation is CASSLDTGTKNIQYF. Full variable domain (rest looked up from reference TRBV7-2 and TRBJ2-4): GAGVSQSPSNKVTEKGKDVELRCDPISGHTALYWYRQSLGQGLEFLIYFQGNSAPDKSGLPSDRFSAERTGGSVSTLTIQRTQQEDSAVYLCASSLDTGTKNIQYFGAGTRLSVL.